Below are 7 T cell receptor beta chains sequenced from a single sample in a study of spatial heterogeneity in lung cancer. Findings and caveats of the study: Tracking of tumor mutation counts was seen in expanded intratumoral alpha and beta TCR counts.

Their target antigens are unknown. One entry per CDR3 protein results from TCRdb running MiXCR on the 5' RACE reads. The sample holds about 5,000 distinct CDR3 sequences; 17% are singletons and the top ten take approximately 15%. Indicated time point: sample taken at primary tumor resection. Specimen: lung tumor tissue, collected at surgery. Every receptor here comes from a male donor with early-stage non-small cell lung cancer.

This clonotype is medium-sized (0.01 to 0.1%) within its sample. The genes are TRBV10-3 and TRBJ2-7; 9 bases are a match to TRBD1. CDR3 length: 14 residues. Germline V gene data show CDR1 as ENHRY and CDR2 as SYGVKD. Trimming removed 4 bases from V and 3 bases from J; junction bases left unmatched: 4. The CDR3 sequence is CAISVKGQGYEQYF. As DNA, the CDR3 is TGTGCCATCAGTGTGAAGGGACAGGGCTACGAGCAGTACTTC.

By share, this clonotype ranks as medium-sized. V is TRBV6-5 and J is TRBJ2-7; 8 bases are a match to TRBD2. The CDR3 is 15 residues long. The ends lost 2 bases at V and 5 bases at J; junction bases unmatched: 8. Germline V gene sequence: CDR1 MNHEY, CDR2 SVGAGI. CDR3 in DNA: TGTGCCAGCAGTTACGGGGGGGGACTAGTCCACGAGCAGTACTTC. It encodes CASSYGGGLVHEQYF.

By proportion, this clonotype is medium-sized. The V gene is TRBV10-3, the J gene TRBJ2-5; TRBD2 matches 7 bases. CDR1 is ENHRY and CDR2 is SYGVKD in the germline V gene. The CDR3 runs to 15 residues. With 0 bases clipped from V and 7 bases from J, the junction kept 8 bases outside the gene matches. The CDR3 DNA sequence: TGTGCCATCAGTGAGTCGAGGGCTAGCGGCTGGACCCAGTACTTC. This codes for CAISESRASGWTQYF.

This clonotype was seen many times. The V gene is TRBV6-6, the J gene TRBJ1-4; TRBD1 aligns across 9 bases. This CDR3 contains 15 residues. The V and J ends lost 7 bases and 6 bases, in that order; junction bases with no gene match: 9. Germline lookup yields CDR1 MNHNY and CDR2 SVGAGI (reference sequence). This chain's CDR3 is CASIPYRGQDEKLFF. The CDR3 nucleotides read TGTGCCAGCATCCCCTACAGGGGGCAGGATGAAAAACTGTTTTTT.

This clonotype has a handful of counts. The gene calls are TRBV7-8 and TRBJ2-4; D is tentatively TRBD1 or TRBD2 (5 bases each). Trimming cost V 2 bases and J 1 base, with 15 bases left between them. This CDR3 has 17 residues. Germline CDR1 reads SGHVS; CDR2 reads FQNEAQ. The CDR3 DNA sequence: TGTGCCAGCAGCTTATCCGGGGCCTCTGGGGCCAAAAACATTCAGTACTTC. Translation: CASSLSGASGAKNIQYF. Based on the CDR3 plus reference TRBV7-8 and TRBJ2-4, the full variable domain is GAGVSQSPRYKVAKRGQDVALRCDPISGHVSLFWYQQALGQGPEFLTYFQNEAQLDKSGLPSDRFFAERPEGSVSTLKIQRTQQEDSAVYLCASSLSGASGAKNIQYFGAGTRLSVL.

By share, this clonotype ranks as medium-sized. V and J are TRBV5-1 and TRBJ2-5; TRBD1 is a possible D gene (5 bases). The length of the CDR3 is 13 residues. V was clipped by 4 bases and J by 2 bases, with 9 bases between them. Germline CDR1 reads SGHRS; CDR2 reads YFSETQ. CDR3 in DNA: TGCGCCAGCAGCCGACAGTCGCAAGAGACCCAGTACTTC. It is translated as CASSRQSQETQYF.

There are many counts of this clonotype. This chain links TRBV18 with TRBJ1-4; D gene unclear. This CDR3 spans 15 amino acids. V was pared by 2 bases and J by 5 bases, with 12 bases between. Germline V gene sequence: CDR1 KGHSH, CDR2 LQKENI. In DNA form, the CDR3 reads TGTGCCAGCTCACCATCCTGGACGGTAAATGAAAAACTGTTTTTT. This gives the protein CASSPSWTVNEKLFF.